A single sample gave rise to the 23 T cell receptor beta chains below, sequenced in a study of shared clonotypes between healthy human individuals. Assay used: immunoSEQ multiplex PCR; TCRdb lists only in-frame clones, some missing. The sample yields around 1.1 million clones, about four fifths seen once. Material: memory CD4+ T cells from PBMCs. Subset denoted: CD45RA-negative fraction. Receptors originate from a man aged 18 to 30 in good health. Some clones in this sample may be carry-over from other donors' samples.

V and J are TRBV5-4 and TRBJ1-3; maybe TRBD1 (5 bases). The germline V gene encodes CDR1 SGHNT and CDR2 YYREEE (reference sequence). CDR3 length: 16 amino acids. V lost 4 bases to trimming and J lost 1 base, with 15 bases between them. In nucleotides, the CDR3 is TGTGCCAGCAGCCCCGGTCTGGGACGGTCTGGAAACACCATATATTTT. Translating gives CASSPGLGRSGNTIYF.

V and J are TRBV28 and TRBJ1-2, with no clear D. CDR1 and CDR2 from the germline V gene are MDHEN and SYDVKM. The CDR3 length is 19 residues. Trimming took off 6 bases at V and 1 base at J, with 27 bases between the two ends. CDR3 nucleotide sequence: TGTGCCAGCAGCCTGCCCCTTTACGGTCAAACAAAAATTAACTATGGCTACACCTTC. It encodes CASSLPLYGQTKINYGYTF.

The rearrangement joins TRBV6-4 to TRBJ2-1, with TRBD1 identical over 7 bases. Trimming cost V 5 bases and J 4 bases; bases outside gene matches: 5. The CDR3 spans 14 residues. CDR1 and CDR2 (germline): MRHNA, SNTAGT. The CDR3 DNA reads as TGTGCCAGCAGTCCCGGGACAGAATACAATGAGCAGTTCTTC. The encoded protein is CASSPGTEYNEQFF.

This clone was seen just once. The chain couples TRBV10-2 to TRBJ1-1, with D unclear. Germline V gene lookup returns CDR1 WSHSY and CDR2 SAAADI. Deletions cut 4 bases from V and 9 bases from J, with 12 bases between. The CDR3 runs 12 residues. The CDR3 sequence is CASSGTVAQAFF. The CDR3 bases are TGCGCCAGCAGTGGGACGGTTGCCCAAGCTTTCTTT.

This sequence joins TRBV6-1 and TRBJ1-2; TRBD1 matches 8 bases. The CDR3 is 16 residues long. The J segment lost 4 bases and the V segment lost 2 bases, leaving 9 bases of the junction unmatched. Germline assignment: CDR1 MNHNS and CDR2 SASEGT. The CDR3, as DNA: TGTGCCAGCAGTGAACCAGGGGGCTACGAAATCTATGGCTACACCTTC. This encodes CASSEPGGYEIYGYTF.

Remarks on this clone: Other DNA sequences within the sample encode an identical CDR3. This chain's CDR3 is CASSPEQGTNEKLFF. In nucleotides, the CDR3 is TGCGCCAGCAGCCCCGAGCAGGGAACTAATGAAAAACTGTTTTTT. The chain combines TRBV5-1 with TRBJ1-4; possibly TRBD1 for D (5 bases). The germline gives CDR1 SGHRS, CDR2 YFSETQ. CDR3 length equals 15 residues. Trimming cost V 4 bases and J 1 base, with 11 bases left between them.

CDR3 bases: TGTGCCAGCAGCTTAATTAGCGGCTACAATGAGCAGTTCTTC. Its translation: CASSLISGYNEQFF. The gene calls are TRBV7-2 and TRBJ2-1; D perhaps matches TRBD2 (6 bases). V was trimmed by 2 bases and J by 3 bases, leaving 8 bases between them. Germline V CDR1 and CDR2: SGHTA, FQGNSA. This CDR3 contains 14 residues.

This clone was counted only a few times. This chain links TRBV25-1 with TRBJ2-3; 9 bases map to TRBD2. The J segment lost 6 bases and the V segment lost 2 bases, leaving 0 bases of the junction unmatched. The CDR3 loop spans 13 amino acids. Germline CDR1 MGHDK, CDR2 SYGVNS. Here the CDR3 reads CASSEAGGDTQYF. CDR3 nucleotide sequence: TGTGCCAGCAGTGAAGCGGGAGGGGATACGCAGTATTTT.

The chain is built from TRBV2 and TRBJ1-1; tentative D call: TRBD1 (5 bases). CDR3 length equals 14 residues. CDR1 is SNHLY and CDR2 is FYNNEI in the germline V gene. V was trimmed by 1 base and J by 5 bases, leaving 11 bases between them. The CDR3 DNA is TGTGCCAGCAGTGAAGGCGGGGGGTGGACTGAAGCTTTCTTT. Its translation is CASSEGGGWTEAFF.

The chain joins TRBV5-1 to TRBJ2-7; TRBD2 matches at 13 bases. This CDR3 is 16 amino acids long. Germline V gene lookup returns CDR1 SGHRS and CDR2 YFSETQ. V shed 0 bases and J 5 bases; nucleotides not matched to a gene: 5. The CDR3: CASSLGTSGSLDEQYF. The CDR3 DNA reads TGCGCCAGCAGCTTGGGGACTAGCGGGAGTTTGGACGAGCAGTACTTC.

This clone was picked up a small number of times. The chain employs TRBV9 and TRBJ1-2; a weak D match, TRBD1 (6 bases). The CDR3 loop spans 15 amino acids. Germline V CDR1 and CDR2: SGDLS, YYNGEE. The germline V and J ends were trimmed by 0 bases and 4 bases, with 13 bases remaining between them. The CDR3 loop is CASSVGRGGIYGYTF. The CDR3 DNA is TGTGCCAGCAGCGTAGGGCGAGGGGGAATCTATGGCTACACCTTC.

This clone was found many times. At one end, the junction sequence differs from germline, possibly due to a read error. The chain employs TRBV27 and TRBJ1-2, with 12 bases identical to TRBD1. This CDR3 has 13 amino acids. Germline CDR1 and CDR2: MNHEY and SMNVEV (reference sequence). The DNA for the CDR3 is TGTGCCAGCAGGGGACAGGGGGCCTCTGGCTACGCCTTC. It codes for CASRGQGASGYAF.

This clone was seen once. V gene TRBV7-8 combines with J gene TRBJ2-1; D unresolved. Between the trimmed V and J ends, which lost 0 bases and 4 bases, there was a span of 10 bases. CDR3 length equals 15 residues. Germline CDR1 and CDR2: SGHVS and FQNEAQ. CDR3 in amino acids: CASSLAVLGYNEQFF. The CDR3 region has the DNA TGTGCCAGCAGCTTAGCGGTTTTGGGGTACAATGAGCAGTTCTTC.

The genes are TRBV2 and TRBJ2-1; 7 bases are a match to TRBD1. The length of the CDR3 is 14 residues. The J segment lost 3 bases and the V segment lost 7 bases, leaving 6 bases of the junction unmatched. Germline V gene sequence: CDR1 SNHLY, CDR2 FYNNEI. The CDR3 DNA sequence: TGTGCCAGCACGGGACAGACAGTCTACAATGAGCAGTTCTTC. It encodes CASTGQTVYNEQFF.

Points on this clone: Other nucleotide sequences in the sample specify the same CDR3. CDR3 DNA: TGTGCCATCAGTGAGTCGACTAGCGGGTACAATGAGCAGTTCTTC. Protein sequence: CAISESTSGYNEQFF. V usage is TRBV10-3 and J usage is TRBJ2-1, with 10 bases matching TRBD2. J lost 4 bases, V lost 0 bases, and 0 bases had no gene match. This CDR3 comprises 15 residues. The V gene's germline CDR1 is ENHRY and CDR2 SYGVKD.

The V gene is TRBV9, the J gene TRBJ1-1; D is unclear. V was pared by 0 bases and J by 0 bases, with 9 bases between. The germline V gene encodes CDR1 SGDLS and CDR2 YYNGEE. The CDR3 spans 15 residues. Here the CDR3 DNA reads TGTGCCAGCAGCGTAGTCGGGGAAGTGAACACTGAAGCTTTCTTT. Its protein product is CASSVVGEVNTEAFF.

The CDR3, as DNA: TGTGCCAGCACGACAGGGCCATCAGATACGCAGTATTTT. As protein: CASTTGPSDTQYF. The chain carries TRBV6-5 and TRBJ2-3; 7 bases align to TRBD1. Germline CDR1 and CDR2: MNHEY and SVGAGI. V trimming: 7 bases; J trimming: 4 bases; junction bases outside the gene matches: 5. This CDR3 region has 13 residues.

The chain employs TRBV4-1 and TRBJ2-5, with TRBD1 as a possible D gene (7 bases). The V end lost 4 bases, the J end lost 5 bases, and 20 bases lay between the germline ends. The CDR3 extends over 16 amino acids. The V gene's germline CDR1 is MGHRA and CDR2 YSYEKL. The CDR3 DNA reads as TGCGCCAGCAGCCCAGGGGGGAAGACAGGGACGGAGACCCAGTACTTC. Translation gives CASSPGGKTGTETQYF.

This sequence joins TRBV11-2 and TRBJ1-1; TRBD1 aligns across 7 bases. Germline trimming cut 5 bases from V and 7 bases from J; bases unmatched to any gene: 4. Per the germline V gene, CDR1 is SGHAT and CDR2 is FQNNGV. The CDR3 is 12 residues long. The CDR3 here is CASSRDRYEAFF. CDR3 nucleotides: TGTGCCAGCAGCCGGGACAGATATGAAGCTTTCTTT.

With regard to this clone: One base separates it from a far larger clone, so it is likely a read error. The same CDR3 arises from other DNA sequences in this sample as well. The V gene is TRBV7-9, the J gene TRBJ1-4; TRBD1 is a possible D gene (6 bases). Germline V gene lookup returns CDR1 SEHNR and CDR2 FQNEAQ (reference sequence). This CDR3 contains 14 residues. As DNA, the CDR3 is TGTGCCAGCAGCACCCAGGGGTACAATGAAAAACTGTTCTTT. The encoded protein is CASSTQGYNEKLFF.

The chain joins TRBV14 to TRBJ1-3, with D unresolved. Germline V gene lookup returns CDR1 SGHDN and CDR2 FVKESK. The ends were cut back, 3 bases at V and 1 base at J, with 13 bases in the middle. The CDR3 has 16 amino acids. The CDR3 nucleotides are TGTGCCAGCAGCCAGGAGATCGGTGGGTCTGGAAACACCATATATTTT. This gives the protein CASSQEIGGSGNTIYF. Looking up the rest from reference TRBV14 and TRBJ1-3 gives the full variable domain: EAGVTQFPSHSVIEKGQTVTLRCDPISGHDNLYWYRRVMGKEIKFLLHFVKESKQDESGMPNNRFLAERTGGTYSTLKVQPAELEDSGVYFCASSQEIGGSGNTIYFGEGSWLTVV.

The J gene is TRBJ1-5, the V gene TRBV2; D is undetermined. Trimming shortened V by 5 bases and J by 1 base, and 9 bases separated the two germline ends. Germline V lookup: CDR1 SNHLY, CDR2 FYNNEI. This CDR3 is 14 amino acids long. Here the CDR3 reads CASSRSRSNQPQHF. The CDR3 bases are TGTGCCAGCAGTCGGTCCAGGAGCAATCAGCCCCAGCATTTT. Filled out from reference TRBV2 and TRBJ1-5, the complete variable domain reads EPEVTQTPSHQVTQMGQEVILRCVPISNHLYFYWYRQILGQKVEFLVSFYNNEISEKSEIFDDQFSVERPDGSNFTLKIRSTKLEDSAMYFCASSRSRSNQPQHFGDGTRLSIL.

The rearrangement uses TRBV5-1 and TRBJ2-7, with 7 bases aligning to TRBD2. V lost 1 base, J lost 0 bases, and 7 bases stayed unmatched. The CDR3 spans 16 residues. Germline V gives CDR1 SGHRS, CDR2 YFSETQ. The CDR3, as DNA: TGCGCCAGCAGCTTGATCGGGGGGAAATCCTCCTACGAGCAGTACTTC. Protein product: CASSLIGGKSSYEQYF. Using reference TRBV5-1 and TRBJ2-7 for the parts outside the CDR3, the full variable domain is KAGVTQTPRYLIKTRGQQVTLSCSPISGHRSVSWYQQTPGQGLQFLFEYFSETQRNKGNFPGRFSGRQFSNSRSEMNVSTLELGDSALYLCASSLIGGKSSYEQYFGPGTRLTVT.